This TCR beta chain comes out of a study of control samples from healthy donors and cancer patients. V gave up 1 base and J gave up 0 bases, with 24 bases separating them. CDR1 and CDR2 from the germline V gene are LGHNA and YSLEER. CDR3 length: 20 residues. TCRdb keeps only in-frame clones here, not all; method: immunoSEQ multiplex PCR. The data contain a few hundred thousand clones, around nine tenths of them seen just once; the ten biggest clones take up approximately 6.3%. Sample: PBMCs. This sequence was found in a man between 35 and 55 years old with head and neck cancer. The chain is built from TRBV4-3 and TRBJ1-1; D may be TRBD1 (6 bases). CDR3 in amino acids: CASSQGEGPVDTGMNTEAFF. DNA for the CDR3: TGCGCCAGCAGCCAAGGCGAGGGGCCCGTGGACACAGGGATGAACACTGAAGCTTTCTTT.